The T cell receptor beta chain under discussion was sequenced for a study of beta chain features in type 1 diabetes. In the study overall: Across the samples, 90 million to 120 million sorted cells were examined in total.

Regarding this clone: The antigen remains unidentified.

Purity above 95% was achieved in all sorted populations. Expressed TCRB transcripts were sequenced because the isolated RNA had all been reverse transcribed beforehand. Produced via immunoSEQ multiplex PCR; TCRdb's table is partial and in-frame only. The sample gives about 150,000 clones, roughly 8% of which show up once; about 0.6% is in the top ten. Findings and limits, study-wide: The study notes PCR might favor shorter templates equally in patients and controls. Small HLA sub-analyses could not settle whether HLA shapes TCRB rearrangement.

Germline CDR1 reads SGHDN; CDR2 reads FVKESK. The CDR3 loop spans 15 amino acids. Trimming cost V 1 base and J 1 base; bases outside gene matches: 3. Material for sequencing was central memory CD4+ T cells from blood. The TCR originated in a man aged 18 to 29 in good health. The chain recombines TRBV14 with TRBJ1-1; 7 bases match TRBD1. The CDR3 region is CASSQGRQGNTEAFF. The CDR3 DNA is TGTGCCAGCAGCCAAGGTAGACAGGGGAACACTGAAGCTTTCTTT.